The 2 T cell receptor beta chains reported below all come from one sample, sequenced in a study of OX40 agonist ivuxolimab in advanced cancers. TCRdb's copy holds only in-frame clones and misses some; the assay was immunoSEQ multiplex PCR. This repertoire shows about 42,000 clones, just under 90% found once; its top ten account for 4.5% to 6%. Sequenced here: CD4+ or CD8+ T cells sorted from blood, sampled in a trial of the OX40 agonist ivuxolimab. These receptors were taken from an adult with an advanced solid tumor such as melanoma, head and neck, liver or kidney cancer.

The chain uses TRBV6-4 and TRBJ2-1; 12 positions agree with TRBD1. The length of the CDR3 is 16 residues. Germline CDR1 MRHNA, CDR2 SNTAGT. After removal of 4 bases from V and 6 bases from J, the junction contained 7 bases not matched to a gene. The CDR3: CASSVEGQGAGNEQFF. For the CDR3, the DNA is TGTGCCAGCAGTGTTGAGGGACAGGGGGCCGGCAATGAGCAGTTCTTC.

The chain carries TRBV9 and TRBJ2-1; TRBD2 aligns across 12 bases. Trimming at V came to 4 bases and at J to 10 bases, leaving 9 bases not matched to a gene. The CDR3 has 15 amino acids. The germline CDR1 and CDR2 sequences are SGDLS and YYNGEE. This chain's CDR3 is CASSQGLAGDREQFF. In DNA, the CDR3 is TGTGCCAGCAGCCAGGGACTAGCGGGTGATCGAGAGCAGTTCTTC.